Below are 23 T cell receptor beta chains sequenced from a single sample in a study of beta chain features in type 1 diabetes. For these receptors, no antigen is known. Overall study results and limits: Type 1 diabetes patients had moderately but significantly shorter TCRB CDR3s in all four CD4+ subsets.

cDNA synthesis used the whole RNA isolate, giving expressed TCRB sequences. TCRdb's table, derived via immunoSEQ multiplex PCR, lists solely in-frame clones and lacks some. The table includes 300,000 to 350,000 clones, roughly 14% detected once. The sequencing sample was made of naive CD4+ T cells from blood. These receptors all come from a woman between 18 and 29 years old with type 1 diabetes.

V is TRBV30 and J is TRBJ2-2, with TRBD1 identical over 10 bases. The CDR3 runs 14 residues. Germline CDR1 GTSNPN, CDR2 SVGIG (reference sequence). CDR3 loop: CARRTGGGTGELFF. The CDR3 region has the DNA TGTGCTCGGAGGACAGGGGGGGGCACCGGGGAGCTGTTTTTT.

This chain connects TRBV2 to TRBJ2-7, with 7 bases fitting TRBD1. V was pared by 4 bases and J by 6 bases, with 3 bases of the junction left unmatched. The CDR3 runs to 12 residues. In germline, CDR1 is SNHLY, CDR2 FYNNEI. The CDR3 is CASSGTGGEQYF. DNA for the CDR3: TGTGCCAGCAGTGGGACAGGAGGCGAGCAGTACTTC.

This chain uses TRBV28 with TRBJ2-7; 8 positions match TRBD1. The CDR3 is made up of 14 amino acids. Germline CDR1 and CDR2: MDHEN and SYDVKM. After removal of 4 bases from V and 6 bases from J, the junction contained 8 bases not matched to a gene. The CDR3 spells CASSSVDRVAEQYV. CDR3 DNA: TGTGCCAGCAGTTCCGTGGACAGGGTGGCCGAGCAGTACGTC.

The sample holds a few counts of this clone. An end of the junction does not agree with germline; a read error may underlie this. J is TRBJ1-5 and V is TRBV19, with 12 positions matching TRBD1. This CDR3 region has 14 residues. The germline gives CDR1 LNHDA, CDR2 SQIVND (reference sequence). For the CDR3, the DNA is TGTGCCAGTCAAGGGACAGGGGGCAAACAGCCCCAGCATTTT. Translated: CASQGTGGKQPQHF.

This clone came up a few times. CDR3 in amino acids: CASSLGQGVYEQYV. The CDR3 DNA reads TGTGCCAGCAGTTTGGGACAGGGGGTCTACGAGCAGTACGTC. The V call is TRBV28, the J call TRBJ2-7, with 11 positions matching TRBD1. This CDR3 region has 14 residues. Germline-derived CDR1 and CDR2 are MDHEN and SYDVKM. J lost 3 bases, V lost 3 bases, and 1 base had no gene match.

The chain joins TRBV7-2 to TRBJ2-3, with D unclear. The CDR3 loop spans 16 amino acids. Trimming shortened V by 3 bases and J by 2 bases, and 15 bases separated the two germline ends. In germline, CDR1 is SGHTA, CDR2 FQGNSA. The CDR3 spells CASSFLAASTTDTQYF. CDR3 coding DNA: TGTGCCAGCAGCTTCCTGGCGGCTAGTACCACAGATACGCAGTATTTT. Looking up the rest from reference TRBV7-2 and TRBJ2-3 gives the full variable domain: GAGVSQSPSNKVTEKGKDVELRCDPISGHTALYWYRQSLGQGLEFLIYFQGNSAPDKSGLPSDRFSAERTGGSVSTLTIQRTQQEDSAVYLCASSFLAASTTDTQYFGPGTRLTVL.

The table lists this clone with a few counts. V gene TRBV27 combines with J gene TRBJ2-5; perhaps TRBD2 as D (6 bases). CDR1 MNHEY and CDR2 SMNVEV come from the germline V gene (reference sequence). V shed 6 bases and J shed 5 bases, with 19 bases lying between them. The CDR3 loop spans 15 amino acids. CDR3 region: CASRVGTQGRETQYF. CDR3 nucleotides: TGTGCCAGCAGGGTAGGGACTCAAGGAAGGGAGACCCAGTACTTC.

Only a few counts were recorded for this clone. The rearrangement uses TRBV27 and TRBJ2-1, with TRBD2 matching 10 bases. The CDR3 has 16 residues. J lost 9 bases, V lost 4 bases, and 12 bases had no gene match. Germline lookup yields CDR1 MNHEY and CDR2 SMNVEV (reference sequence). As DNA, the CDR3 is TGTGCCAGCAGTTCCCCGTCGGGACTAGCGAGTCCTGAGCAGTTCTTC. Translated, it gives CASSSPSGLASPEQFF.

CDR3 bases: TGCGCCAGCAGCCAACTCTTAATTAGGACTAGCGAAGCCTACGAGCAGTACTTC. This codes for CASSQLLIRTSEAYEQYF. The chain joins TRBV4-1 to TRBJ2-7; 9 bases map to TRBD2. CDR1 is MGHRA and CDR2 is YSYEKL in the germline V gene. Losses at the gene ends were 2 bases for V and 2 bases for J; bases not matched to a gene: 13. This CDR3 is 18 amino acids long.

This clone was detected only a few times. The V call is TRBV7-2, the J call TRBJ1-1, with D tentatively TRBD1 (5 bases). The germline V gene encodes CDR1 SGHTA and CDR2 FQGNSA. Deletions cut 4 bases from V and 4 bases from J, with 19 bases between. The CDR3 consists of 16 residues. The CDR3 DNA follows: TGTGCCAGCAGCTCGCGACAGTGGCTGAAGGGCACTGAAGCTTTCTTT. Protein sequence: CASSSRQWLKGTEAFF.

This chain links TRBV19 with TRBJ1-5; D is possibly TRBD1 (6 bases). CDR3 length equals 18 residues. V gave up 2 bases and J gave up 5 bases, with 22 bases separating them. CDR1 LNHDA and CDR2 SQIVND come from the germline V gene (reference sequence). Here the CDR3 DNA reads TGTGCCAGTAGTATATCTCAACCAGGGGCAGGTAAAGATCAGCCCCAGCATTTT. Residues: CASSISQPGAGKDQPQHF.

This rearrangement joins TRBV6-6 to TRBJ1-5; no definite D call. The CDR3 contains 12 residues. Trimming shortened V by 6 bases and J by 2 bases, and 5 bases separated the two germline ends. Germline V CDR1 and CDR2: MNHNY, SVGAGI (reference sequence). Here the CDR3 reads CASSVGNQPQHF. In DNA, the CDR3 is TGTGCCAGCAGCGTCGGCAATCAGCCCCAGCATTTT.

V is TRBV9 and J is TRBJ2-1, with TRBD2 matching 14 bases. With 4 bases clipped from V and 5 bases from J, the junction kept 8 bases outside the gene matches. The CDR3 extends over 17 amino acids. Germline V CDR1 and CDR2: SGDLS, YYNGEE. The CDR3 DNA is TGTGCCAGCAGCCCTCTGGGACTAGCGGGAGTCCACAATGAGCAGTTCTTC. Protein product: CASSPLGLAGVHNEQFF.

For the CDR3, the DNA is TGTGCCAGCCGGGGGGTGGTAGATACGCAGTATTTT. Translated, it gives CASRGVVDTQYF. This rearrangement joins TRBV19 to TRBJ2-3; the match to TRBD2 covers 7 bases. The germline V gene has CDR1 LNHDA and CDR2 SQIVND (reference sequence). V dropped 9 bases and J dropped 5; count of bases not matched to a gene: 5. The CDR3 loop spans 12 amino acids.

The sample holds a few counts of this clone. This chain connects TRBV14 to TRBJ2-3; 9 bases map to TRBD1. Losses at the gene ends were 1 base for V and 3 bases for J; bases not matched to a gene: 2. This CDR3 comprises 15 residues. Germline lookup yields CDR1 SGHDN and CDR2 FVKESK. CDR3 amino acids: CASSQGGQGTDTQYF. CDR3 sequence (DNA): TGTGCCAGCAGCCAAGGGGGACAGGGAACAGATACGCAGTATTTT.

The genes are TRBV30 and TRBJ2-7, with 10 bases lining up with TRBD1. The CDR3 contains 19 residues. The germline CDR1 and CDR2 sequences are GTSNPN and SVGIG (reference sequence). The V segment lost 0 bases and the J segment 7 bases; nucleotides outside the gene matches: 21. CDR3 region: CAWSVALFFGTGDRPEQYF. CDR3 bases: TGTGCCTGGAGTGTGGCCCTTTTTTTCGGGACAGGGGACCGACCGGAGCAGTACTTC.

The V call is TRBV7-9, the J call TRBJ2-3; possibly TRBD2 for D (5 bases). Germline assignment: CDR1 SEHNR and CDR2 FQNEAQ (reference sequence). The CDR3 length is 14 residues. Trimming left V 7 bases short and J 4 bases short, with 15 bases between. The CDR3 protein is CASTPSRVADTQYF. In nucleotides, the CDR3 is TGTGCCAGCACCCCCTCGAGGGTGGCAGATACGCAGTATTTT.

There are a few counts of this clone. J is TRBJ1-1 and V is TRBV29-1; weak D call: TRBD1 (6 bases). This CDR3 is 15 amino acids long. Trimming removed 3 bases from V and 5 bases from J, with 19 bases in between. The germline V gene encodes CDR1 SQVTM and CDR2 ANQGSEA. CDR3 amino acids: CSVEGRGTGKTEAFF. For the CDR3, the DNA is TGCAGCGTTGAGGGCAGGGGAACGGGAAAGACTGAAGCTTTCTTT. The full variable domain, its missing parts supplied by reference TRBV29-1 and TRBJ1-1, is SAVISQKPSRDICQRGTSLTIQCQVDSQVTMMFWYRQQPGQSLTLIATANQGSEATYESGFVIDKFPISRPNLTFSTLTVSNMSPEDSSIYLCSVEGRGTGKTEAFFGQGTRLTVV.

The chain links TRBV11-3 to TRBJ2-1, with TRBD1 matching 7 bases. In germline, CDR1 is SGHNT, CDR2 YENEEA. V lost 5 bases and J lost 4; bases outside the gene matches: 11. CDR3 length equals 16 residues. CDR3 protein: CASSPFGDSLYNEQFF. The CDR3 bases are TGTGCCAGCAGCCCCTTCGGGGACAGCCTTTACAATGAGCAGTTCTTC.

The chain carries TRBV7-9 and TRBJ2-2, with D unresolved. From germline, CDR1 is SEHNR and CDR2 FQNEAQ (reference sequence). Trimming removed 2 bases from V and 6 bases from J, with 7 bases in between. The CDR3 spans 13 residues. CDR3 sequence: CASSLLEAGELFF. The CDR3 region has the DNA TGTGCCAGCAGCTTATTAGAGGCCGGGGAGCTGTTTTTT.

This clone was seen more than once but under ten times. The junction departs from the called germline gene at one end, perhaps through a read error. The CDR3 DNA is TGTGCCACCTCAGCGGGCATGAACACTGAAGCTTTCTTT. The encoded protein is CATSAGMNTEAFF. The chain carries TRBV18 and TRBJ1-1; no definite D call. This CDR3 has 13 residues. CDR1 is KGHSH and CDR2 is LQKENI in the germline V gene.

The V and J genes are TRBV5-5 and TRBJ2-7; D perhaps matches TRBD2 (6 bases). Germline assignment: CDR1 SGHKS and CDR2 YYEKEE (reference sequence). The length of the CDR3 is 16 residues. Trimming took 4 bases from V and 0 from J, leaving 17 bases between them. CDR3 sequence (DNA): TGTGCCAGCAGCCTGGGCTCGGAGGGCCACTCCTACGAGCAGTACTTC. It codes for CASSLGSEGHSYEQYF.

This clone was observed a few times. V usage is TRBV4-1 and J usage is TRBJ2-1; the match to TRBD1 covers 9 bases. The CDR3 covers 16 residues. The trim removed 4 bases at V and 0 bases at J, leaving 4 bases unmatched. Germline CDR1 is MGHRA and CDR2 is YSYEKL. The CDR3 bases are TGCGCCAGCAGCCCAGGGACAGGGCGCTCCTACAATGAGCAGTTCTTC. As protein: CASSPGTGRSYNEQFF.